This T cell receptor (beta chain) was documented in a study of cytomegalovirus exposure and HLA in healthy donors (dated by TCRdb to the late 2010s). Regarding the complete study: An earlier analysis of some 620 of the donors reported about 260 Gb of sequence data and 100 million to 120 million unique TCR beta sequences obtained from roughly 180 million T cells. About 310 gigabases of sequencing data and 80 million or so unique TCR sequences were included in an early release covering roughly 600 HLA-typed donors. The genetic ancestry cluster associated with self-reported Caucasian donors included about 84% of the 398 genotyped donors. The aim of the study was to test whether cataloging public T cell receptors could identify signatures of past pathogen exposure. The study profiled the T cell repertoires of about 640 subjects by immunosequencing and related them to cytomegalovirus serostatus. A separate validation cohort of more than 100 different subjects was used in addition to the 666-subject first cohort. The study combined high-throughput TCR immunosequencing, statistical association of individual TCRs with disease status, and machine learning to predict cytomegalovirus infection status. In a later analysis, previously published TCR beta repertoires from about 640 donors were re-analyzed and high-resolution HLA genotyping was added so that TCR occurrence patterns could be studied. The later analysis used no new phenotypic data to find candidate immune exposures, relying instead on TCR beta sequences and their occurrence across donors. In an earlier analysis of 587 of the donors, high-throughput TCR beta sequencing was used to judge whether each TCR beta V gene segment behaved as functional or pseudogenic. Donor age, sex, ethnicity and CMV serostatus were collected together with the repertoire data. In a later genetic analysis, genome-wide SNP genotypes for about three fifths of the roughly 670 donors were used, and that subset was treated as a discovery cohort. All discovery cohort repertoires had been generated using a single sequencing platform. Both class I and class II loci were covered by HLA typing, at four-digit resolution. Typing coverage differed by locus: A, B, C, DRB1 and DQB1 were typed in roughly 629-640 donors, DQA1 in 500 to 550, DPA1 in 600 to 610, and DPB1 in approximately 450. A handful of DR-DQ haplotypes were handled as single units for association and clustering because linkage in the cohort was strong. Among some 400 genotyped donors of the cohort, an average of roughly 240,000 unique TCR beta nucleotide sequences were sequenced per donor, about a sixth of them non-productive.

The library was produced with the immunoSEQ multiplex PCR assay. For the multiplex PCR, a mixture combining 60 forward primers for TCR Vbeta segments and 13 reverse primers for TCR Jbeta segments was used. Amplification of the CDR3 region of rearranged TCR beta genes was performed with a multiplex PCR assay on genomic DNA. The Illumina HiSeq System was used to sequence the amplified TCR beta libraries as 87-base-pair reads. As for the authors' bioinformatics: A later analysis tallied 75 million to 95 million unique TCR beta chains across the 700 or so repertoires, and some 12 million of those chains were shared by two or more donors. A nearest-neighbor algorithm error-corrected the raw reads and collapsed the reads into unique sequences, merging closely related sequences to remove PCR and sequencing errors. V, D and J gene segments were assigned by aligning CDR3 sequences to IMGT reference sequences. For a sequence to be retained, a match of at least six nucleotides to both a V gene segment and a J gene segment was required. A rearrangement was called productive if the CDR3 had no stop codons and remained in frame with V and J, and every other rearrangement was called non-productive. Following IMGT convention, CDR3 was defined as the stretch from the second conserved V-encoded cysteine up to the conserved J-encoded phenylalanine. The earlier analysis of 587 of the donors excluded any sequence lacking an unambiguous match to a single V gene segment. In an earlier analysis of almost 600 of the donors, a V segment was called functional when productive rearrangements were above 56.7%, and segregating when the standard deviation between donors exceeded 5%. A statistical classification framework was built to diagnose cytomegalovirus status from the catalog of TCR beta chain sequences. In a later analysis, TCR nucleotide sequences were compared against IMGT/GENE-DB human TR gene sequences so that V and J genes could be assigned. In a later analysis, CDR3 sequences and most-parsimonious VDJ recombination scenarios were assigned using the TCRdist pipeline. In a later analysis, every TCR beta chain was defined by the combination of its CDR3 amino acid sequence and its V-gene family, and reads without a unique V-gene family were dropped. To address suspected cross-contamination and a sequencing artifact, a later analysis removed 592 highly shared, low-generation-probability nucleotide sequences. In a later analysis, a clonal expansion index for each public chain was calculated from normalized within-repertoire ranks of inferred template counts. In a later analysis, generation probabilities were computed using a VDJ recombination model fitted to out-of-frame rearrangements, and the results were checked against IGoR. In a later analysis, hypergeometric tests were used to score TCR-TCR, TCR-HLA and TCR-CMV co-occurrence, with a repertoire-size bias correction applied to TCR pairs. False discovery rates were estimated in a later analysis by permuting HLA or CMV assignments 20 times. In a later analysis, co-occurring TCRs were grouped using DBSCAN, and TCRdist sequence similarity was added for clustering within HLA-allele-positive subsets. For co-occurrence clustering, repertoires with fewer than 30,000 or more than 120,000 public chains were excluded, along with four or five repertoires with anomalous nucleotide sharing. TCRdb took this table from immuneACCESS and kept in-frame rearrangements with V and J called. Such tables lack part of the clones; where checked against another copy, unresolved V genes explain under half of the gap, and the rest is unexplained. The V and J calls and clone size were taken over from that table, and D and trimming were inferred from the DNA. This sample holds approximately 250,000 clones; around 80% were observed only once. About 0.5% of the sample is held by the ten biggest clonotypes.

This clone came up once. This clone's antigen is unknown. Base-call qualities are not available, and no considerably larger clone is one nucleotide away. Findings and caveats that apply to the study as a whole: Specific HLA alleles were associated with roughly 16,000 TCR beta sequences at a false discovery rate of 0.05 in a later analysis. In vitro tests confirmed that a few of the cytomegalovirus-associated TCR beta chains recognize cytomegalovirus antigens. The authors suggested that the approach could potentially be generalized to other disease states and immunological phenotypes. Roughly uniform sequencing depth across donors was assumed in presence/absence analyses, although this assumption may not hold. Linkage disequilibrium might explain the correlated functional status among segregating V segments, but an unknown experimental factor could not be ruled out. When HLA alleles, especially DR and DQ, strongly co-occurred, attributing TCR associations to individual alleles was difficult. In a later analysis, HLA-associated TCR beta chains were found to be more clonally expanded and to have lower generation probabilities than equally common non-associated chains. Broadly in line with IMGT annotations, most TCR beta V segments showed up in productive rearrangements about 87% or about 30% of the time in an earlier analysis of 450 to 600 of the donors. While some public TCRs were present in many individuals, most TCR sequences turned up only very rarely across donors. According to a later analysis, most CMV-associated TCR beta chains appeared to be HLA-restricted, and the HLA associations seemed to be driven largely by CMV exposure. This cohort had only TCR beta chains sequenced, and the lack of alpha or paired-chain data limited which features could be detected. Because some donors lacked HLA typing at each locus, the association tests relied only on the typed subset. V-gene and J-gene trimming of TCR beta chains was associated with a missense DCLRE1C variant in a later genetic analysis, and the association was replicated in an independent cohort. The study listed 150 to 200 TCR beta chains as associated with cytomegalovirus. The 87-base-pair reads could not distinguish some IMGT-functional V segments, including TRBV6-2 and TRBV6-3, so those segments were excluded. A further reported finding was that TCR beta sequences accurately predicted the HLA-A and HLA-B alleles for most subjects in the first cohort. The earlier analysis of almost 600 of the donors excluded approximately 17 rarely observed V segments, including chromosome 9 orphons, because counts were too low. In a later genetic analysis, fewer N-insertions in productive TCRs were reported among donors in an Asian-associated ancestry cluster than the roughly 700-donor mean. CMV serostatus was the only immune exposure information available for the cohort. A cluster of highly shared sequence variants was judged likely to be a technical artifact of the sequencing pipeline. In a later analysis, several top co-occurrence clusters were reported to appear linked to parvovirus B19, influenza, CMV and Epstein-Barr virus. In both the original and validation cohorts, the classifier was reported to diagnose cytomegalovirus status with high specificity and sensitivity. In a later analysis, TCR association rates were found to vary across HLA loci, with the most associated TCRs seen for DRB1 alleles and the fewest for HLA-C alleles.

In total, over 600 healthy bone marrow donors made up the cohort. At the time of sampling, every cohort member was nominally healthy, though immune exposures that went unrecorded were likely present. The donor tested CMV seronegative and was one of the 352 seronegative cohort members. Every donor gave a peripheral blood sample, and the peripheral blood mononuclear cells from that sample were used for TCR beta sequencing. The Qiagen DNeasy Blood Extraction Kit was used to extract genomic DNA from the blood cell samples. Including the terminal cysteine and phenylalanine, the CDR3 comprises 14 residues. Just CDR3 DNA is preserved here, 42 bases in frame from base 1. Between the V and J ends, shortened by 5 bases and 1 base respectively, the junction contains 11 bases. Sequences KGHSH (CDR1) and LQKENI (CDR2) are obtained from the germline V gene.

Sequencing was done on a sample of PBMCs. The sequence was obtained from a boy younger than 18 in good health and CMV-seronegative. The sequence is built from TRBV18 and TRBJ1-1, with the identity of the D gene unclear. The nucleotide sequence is TGTGCCAGCTCAACCCGAAACGGGAACACTGAAGCTTTCTTT. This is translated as CASSTRNGNTEAFF.